This T cell receptor (beta chain) was recorded in a study of regulatory T cells in long-lasting Graves disease. This clonotype was observed many times. Its antigen is still unknown. Time point denoted: newly diagnosed GD, antithyroid drugs for less than 3 months. RNA from PBMCs was the source of the TCR library. Under American Thyroid Association guidelines, Graves' disease was diagnosed. Into tubes containing EDTA, approximately 8.9 milliliters of peripheral blood were drawn. The CDR3 length is 13 residues. Trimming took 7 bases from V and 5 from J, leaving 15 bases between them. For TCR beta, libraries came from iRepertoire HTBI primers and Arm-PCR of CDR3 regions. TCRdb re-called the multiplex PCR reads with MiXCR, one entry per CDR3 protein. The repertoire holds hundreds of thousands of distinct CDR3 sequences, with about 15% as singletons. The study, taken as a whole, reports: Graves' patients with persistent disease showed TCR diversity lower than patients newly diagnosed. Public clonotype sharing was higher in persistent than newly diagnosed patients.

This sample also appeared in a second study, on T cells in Graves' hyperthyroidism and ophthalmopathy.

The sequence was collected from a woman aged 40 to 50 with Graves disease. The chain recombines TRBV12-3 or TRBV12-4 with TRBJ2-7; D is tentatively TRBD1 or TRBD2 (5 bases each). Sequenced material: peripheral blood mononuclear cells (PBMCs), taken at new diagnosis, from a patient treated with antithyroid drugs. This CDR3 reads CASNRPGHHEQYF. In DNA form, the CDR3 reads TGTGCCAGCAACCGCCCGGGGCACCACGAGCAGTACTTC.